This T cell receptor (beta chain) was observed in a study of PD-1 blockade in classical Hodgkin lymphoma. Study context: The nivolumab dose that patients received was 3 mg/kg, given intravenously every 2 weeks.

Every one of the patients relapsed after autologous stem cell transplantation (brentuximab vedotin exposure was variable). Study conclusions and caveats: Complete responders entered with baseline diversity on par with newly diagnosed patients, the results showed. Newly diagnosed patients had baseline TCR diversity that was reportedly lower than that of healthy donors.

This clone was recorded only once. Its target is not known. V shed 4 bases and J shed 0 bases, with 18 bases lying between them. The CDR3 sequence is 17 residues long. Per germline, CDR1 SEHNR and CDR2 FQNEAQ (reference sequence). The assay was immunoSEQ multiplex PCR, and TCRdb's table has in-frame clones only and misses some. Of about 110,000 clones in the sample, about nine tenths were seen once. The V gene is TRBV7-9, the J gene TRBJ1-2; D is ambiguous. The sample consisted of peripheral blood mononuclear cells (PBMCs), taken before the second cycle of nivolumab. This clonotype originated in a human donor with classical Hodgkin lymphoma. The CDR3 loop is CASSSVREGLANYGYTF. DNA for the CDR3: TGTGCCAGCAGCTCCGTCAGAGAGGGCCTAGCTAACTATGGCTACACCTTC. Variable domain in full (rest from reference TRBV7-9 and TRBJ1-2): DTGVSQNPRHKITKRGQNVTFRCDPISEHNRLYWYRQTLGQGPEFLTYFQNEAQLEKSRLLSDRFSAERPKGSFSTLEIQRTEQGDSAMYLCASSSVREGLANYGYTFGSGTRLTVV.